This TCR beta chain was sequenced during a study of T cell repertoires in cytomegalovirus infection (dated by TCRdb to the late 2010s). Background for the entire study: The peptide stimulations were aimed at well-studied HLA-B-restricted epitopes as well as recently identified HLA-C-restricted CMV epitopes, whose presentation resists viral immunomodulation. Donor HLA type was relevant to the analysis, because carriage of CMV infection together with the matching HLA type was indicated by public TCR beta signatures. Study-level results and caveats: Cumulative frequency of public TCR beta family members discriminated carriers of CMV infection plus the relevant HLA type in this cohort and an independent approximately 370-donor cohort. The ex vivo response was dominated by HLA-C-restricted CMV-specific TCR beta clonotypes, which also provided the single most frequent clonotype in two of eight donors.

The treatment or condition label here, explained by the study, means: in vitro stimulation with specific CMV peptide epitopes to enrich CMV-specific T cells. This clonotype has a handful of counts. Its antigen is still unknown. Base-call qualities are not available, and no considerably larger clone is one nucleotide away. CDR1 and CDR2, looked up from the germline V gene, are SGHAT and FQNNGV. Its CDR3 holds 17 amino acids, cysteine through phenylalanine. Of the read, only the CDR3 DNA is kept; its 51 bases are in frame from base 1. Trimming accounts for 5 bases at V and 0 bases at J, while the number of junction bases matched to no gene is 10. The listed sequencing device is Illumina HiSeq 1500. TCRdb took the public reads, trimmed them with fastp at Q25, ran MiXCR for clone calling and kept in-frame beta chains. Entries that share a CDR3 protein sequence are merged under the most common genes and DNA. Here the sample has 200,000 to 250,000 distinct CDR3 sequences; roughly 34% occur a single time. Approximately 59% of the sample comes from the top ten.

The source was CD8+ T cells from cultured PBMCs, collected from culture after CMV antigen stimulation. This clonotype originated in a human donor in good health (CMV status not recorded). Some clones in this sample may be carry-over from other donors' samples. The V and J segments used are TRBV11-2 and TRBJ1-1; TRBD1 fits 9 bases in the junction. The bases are TGTGCCAGCAGCCCATGGACAGGGGATGAGATGAACACTGAAGCTTTCTTT. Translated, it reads CASSPWTGDEMNTEAFF. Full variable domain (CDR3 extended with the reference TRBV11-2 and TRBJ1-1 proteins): EAGVAQSPRYKIIEKRQSVAFWCNPISGHATLYWYQQILGQGPKLLIQFQNNGVVDDSQLPKDRFSAERLKGVDSTLKIQPAKLEDSAVYLCASSPWTGDEMNTEAFFGQGTRLTVV.